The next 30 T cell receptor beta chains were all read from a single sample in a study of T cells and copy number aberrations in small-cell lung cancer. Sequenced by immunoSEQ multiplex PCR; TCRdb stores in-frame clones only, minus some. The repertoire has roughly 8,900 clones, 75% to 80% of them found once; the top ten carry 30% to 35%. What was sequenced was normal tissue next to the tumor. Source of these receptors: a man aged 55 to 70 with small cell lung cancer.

Here the CDR3 reads CASSPADQRWTQYF. CDR3 DNA sequence: TGTGCCAGCTCACCGGCGGACCAGAGGTGGACGCAGTATTTT. V usage is TRBV18 and J usage is TRBJ2-3; D unclear. Germline V gene data show CDR1 as KGHSH and CDR2 as LQKENI. The CDR3 extends over 14 amino acids. Trimming took off 3 bases at V and 9 bases at J, with 16 bases between the two ends. The full variable domain, its missing parts supplied by reference TRBV18 and TRBJ2-3, is NAGVMQNPRHLVRRRGQEARLRCSPMKGHSHVYWYRQLPEEGLKFMVYLQKENIIDESGMPKERFSAEFPKEGPSILRIQQVVRGDSAAYFCASSPADQRWTQYFGPGTRLTVL.

CDR3 region: CASSRQNTGELFF. In DNA form, the CDR3 reads TGTGCCAGCAGCCGACAGAACACCGGGGAGCTGTTTTTT. The chain combines TRBV7-3 with TRBJ2-2; D not resolved. Germline lookup yields CDR1 SGHTA and CDR2 FQGTGA. This CDR3 has 13 amino acids. Trimming removed 5 bases at V and 1 base at J, with 5 bases between.

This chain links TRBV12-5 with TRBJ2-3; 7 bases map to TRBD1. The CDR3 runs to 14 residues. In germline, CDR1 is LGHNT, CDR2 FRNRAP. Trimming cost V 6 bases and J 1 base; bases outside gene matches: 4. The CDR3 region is CASGRTGGTDTQYF. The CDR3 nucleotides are TGTGCTAGTGGAAGGACAGGCGGCACAGATACGCAGTATTTT.

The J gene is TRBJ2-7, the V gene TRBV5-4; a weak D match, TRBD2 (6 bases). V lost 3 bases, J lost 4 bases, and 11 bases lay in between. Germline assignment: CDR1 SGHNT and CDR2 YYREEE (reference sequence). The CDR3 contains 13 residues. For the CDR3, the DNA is TGTGCCAGCAGCTCCGATAGCGGTTACGAGCAGTACTTC. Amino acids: CASSSDSGYEQYF.

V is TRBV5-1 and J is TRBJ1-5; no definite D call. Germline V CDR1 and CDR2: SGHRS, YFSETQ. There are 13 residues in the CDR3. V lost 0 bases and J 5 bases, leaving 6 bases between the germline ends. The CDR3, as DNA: TGCGCCAGCAGCTTGGACACGTATCAGCCCCAGCATTTT. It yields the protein CASSLDTYQPQHF.

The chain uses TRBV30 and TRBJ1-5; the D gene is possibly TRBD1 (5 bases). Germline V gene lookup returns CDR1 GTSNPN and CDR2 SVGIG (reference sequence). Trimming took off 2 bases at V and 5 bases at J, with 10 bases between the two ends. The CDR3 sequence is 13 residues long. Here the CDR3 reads CAWSPQGDQPQHF. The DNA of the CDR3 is TGTGCCTGGAGTCCCCAGGGAGATCAGCCCCAGCATTTT.

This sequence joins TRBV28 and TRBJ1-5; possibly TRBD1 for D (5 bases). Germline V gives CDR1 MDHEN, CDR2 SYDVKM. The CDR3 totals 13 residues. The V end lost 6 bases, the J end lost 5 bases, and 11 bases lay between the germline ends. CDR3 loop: CASRGPWDQPQHF. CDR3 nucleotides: TGTGCCAGCAGGGGGCCCTGGGATCAGCCCCAGCATTTT.

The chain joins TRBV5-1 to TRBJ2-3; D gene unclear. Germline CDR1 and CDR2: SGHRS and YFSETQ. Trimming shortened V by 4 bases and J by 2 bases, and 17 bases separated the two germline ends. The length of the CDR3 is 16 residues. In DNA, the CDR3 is TGCGCCAGCAGCACGGCGCGGAGCCACCTCACAGATACGCAGTATTTT. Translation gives CASSTARSHLTDTQYF.

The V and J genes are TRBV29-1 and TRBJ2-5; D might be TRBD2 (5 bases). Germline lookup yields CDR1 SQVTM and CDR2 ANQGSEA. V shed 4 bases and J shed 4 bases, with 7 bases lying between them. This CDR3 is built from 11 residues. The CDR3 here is CSVGEGETQYF. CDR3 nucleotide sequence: TGCAGCGTTGGCGAGGGAGAGACCCAGTACTTC. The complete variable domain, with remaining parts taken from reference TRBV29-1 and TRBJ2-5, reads SAVISQKPSRDICQRGTSLTIQCQVDSQVTMMFWYRQQPGQSLTLIATANQGSEATYESGFVIDKFPISRPNLTFSTLTVSNMSPEDSSIYLCSVGEGETQYFGPGTRLLVL.

CDR3 protein: CASSSSMNTGELFF. DNA for the CDR3: TGCGCCAGCAGCTCCTCAATGAACACCGGGGAGCTGTTTTTT. The chain carries TRBV5-1 and TRBJ2-2, with no clear D. V was pared by 3 bases and J by 1 base, with 7 bases between. CDR3 length: 14 amino acids. CDR1 and CDR2 from the germline V gene are SGHRS and YFSETQ.

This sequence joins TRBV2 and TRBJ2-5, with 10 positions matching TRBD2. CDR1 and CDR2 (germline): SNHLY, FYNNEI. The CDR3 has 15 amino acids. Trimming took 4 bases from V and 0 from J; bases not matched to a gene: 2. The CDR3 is CASSGTSGYQETQYF. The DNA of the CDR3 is TGTGCCAGCAGTGGGACTAGCGGTTACCAAGAGACCCAGTACTTC.

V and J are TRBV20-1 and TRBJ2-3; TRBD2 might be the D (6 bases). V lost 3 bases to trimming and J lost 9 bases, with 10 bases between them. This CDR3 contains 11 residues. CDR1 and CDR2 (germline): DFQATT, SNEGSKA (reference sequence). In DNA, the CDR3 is TGCAGTGCTAGTTCACGGGAGACGCAGTATTTT. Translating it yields CSASSRETQYF.

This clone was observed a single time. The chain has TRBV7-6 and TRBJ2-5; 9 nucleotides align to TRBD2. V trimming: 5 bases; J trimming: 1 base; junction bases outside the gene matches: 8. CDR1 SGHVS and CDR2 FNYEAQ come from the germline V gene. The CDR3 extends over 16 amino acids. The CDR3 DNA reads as TGTGCCAGCAGCCCCCGGTCTAGCGGGATCCAAGAGACCCAGTACTTC. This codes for CASSPRSSGIQETQYF.

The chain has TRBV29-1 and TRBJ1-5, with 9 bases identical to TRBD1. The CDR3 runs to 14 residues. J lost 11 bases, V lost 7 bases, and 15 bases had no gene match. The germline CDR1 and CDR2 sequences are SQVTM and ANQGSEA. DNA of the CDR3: TGCAGCGCAACAACCGGGACAGGGTTTGGGGCCCAGCATTTT. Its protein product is CSATTGTGFGAQHF.

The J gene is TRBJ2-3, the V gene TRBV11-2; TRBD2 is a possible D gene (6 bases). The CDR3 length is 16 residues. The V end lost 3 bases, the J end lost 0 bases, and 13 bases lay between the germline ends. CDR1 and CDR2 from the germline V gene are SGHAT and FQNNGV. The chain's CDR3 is CASSFLIRESTDTQYF. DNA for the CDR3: TGTGCCAGCAGCTTTCTCATCCGGGAGAGCACAGATACGCAGTATTTT.

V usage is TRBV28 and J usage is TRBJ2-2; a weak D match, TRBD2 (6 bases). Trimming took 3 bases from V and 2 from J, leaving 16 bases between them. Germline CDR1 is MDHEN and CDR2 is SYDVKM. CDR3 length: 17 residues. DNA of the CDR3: TGTGCCAGCAGTTTTCCCAGGGTAGCGGATAACACCGGGGAGCTGTTTTTT. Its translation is CASSFPRVADNTGELFF.

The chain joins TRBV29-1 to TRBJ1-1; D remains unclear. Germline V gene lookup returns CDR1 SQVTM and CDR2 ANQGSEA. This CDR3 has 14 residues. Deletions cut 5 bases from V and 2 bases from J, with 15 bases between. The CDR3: CSVYGLRGNTEAFF. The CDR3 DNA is TGCAGCGTTTATGGACTTCGGGGTAACACTGAAGCTTTCTTT.

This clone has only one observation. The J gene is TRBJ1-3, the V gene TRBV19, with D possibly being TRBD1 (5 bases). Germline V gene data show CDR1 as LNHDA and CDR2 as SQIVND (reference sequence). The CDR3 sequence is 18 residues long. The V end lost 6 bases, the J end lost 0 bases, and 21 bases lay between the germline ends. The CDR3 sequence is CASRRIRATQSSGNTIYF. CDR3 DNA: TGTGCCAGTAGGAGGATCAGGGCCACCCAGAGCTCTGGAAACACCATATATTTT.

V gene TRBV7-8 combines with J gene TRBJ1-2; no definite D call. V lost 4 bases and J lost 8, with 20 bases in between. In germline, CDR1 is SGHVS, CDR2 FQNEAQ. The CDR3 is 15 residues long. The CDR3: CASSWEGADLVGYTF. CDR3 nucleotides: TGTGCCAGCAGCTGGGAGGGAGCCGACCTCGTAGGCTACACCTTC.

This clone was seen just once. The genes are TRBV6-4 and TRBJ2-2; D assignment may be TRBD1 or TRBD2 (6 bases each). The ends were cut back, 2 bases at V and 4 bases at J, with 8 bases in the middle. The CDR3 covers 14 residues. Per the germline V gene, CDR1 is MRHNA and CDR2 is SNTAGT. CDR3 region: CASSDPGATGELFF. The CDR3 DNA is TGTGCCAGCAGTGACCCGGGGGCCACCGGGGAGCTGTTTTTT.

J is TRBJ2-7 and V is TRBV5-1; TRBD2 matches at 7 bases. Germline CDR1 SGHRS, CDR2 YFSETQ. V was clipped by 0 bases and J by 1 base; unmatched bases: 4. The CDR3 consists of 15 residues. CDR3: CASSLVGGSSYEQYF. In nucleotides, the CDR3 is TGCGCCAGCAGCTTGGTCGGCGGGAGTTCCTACGAGCAGTACTTC.

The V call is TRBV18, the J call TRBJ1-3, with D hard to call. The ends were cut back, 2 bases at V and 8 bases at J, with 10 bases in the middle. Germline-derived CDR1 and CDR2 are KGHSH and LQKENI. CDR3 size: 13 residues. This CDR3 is CASSPGAQDTIYF. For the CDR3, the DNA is TGTGCCAGCTCACCAGGCGCACAAGACACCATATATTTT. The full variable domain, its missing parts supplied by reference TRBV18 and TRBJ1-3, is NAGVMQNPRHLVRRRGQEARLRCSPMKGHSHVYWYRQLPEEGLKFMVYLQKENIIDESGMPKERFSAEFPKEGPSILRIQQVVRGDSAAYFCASSPGAQDTIYFGEGSWLTVV.

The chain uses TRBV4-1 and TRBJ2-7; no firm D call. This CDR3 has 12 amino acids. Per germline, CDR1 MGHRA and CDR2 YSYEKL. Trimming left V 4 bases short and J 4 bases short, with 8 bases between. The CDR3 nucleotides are TGCGCCAGCAGCCCGAACAATTACGAGCAGTACTTC. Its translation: CASSPNNYEQYF.

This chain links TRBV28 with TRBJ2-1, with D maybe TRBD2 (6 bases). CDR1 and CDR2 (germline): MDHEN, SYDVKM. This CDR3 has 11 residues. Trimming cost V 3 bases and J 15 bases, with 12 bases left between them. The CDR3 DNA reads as TGTGCCAGCAGTTTGGGTGGACTAAGGTTCTTC. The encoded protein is CASSLGGLRFF. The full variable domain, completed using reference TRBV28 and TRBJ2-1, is DVKVTQSSRYLVKRTGEKVFLECVQDMDHENMFWYRQDPGLGLRLIYFSYDVKMKEKGDIPEGYSVSREKKERFSLILESASTNQTSMYLCASSLGGLRFFGPGTRLTVL.

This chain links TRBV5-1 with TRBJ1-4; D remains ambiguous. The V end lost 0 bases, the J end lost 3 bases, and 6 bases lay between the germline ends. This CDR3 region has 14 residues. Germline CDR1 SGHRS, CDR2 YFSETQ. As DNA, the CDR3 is TGCGCCAGCAGCTTGGGGTCCGCTAATGAAAAACTGTTTTTT. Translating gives CASSLGSANEKLFF. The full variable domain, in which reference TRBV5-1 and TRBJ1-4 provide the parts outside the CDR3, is KAGVTQTPRYLIKTRGQQVTLSCSPISGHRSVSWYQQTPGQGLQFLFEYFSETQRNKGNFPGRFSGRQFSNSRSEMNVSTLELGDSALYLCASSLGSANEKLFFGSGTQLSVL.

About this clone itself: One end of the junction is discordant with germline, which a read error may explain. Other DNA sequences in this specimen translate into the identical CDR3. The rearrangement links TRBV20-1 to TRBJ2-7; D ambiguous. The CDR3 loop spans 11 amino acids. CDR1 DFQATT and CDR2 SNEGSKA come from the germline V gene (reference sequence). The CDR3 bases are TGCAGTGCTCCTCGGTTGGACGAGCAATACTTC. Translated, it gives CSAPRLDEQYF.

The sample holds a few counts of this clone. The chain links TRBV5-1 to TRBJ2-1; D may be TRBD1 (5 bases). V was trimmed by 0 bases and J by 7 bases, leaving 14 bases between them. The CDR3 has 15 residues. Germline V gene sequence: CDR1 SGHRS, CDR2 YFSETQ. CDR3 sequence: CASSLVMQGGNEQFF. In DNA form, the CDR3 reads TGCGCCAGCAGCTTGGTAATGCAGGGTGGGAATGAGCAGTTCTTC.

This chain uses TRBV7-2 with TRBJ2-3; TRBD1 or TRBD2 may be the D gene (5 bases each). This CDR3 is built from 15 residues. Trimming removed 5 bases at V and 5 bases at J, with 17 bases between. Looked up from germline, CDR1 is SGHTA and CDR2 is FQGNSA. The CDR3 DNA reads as TGTGCCAGCAGCCCAGACGGGGCCTTCGGAGATACGCAGTATTTT. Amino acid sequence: CASSPDGAFGDTQYF.

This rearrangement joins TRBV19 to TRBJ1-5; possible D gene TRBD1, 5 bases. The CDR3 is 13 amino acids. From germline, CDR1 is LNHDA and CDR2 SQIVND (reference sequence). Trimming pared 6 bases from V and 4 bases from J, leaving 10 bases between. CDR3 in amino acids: CASRTTGNQPQHF. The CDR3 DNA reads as TGTGCCAGTAGAACAACAGGAAATCAGCCCCAGCATTTT.

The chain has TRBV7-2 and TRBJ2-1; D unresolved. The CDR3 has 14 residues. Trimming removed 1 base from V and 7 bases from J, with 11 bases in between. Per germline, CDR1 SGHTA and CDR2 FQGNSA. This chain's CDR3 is CASSLGYSQNEQFF. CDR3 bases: TGTGCCAGCAGCTTAGGATATAGCCAAAATGAGCAGTTCTTC.